Listed below are T cell receptor beta chains from one sample, sequenced in a study of shared clonotypes between healthy human individuals. Libraries were prepared by immunoSEQ multiplex PCR; TCRdb keeps only in-frame clonotypes and omits some of them. This table holds a few million clones, 85% to 95% found once. What was sequenced was naive CD4+ T cells from PBMCs. Receptors were obtained from a man aged 18 to 29 in good health. Some clones in this sample may be carry-over from other donors' samples. Each CDR3 is given without its conserved first and last residue. The order of the fields is CDR3 protein, J gene, CDR3 length, clone size, V gene. Rows may omit the clone size; those that give it use once, few, many or a size class.

cdr3_aa: ASSGNRDNEQF; j_call: TRBJ2-1; cdr3_length: 11; clone_size: .; v_call: TRBV2
cdr3_aa: ASSPLPVNYGYT; j_call: TRBJ1-2; cdr3_length: 12; clone_size: .; v_call: TRBV18
cdr3_aa: ASSELRGPTDTQY; j_call: TRBJ2-3; cdr3_length: 13; clone_size: .; v_call: TRBV25-1
cdr3_aa: ASSLLAGGADTQY; j_call: TRBJ2-3; cdr3_length: 13; clone_size: .; v_call: TRBV7-3
cdr3_aa: ASSYGQNTEAF; j_call: TRBJ1-1; cdr3_length: 11; clone_size: .; v_call: TRBV6-5
cdr3_aa: ASSFSTSGRAVDTQY; j_call: TRBJ2-3; cdr3_length: 15; clone_size: .; v_call: TRBV28
cdr3_aa: ASSLDRLGALF; j_call: TRBJ1-4; cdr3_length: 11; clone_size: .; v_call: TRBV28
cdr3_aa: ASSLMNQNTEAF; j_call: TRBJ1-1; cdr3_length: 12; clone_size: .; v_call: TRBV5-1
cdr3_aa: ASSEAAGQIYEQY; j_call: TRBJ2-7; cdr3_length: 13; clone_size: .; v_call: TRBV6-1
cdr3_aa: ASSYSNSPEQY; j_call: TRBJ2-7; cdr3_length: 11; clone_size: .; v_call: TRBV6-5
cdr3_aa: ASSLESLDTYNEQF; j_call: TRBJ2-1; cdr3_length: 14; clone_size: .; v_call: TRBV7-9
cdr3_aa: ASSLDKATDTQY; j_call: TRBJ2-3; cdr3_length: 12; clone_size: .; v_call: TRBV7-9
cdr3_aa: ASRFGRRSGANVLT; j_call: TRBJ2-6; cdr3_length: 14; clone_size: .; v_call: TRBV5-4
cdr3_aa: ASSLPRIAGSSGYT; j_call: TRBJ1-2; cdr3_length: 14; clone_size: .; v_call: TRBV5-4
cdr3_aa: ASSPGLAGAKNIQY; j_call: TRBJ2-4; cdr3_length: 14; clone_size: once; v_call: TRBV28
cdr3_aa: ASSLGSVSGNTIY; j_call: TRBJ1-3; cdr3_length: 13; clone_size: .; v_call: TRBV18
cdr3_aa: ASSYGTVEAEQY; j_call: TRBJ2-7; cdr3_length: 12; clone_size: .; v_call: TRBV6-5
cdr3_aa: ASSPPMKVTDTQY; j_call: TRBJ2-3; cdr3_length: 13; clone_size: .; v_call: TRBV18
cdr3_aa: ASSQTSGTRNEQF; j_call: TRBJ2-1; cdr3_length: 13; clone_size: .; v_call: TRBV4-3
cdr3_aa: AIKAGLSYEQY; j_call: TRBJ2-7; cdr3_length: 11; clone_size: .; v_call: TRBV6-1
cdr3_aa: ASIKDSGGINYGYT; j_call: TRBJ1-2; cdr3_length: 14; clone_size: .; v_call: TRBV5-8
cdr3_aa: ASSRTLTEKGYT; j_call: TRBJ1-2; cdr3_length: 12; clone_size: .; v_call: TRBV9
cdr3_aa: ASSEFKYSDTQY; j_call: TRBJ2-3; cdr3_length: 12; clone_size: .; v_call: TRBV6-4
cdr3_aa: ASRGSGDSEKLF; j_call: TRBJ1-4; cdr3_length: 12; clone_size: .; v_call: TRBV28
cdr3_aa: ASSVAGQNIQY; j_call: TRBJ2-4; cdr3_length: 11; clone_size: .; v_call: TRBV9
cdr3_aa: ASSARLAGGETQY; j_call: TRBJ2-5; cdr3_length: 13; clone_size: .; v_call: TRBV11-2
cdr3_aa: ASSLVSPRQATNEKLF; j_call: TRBJ1-4; cdr3_length: 16; clone_size: once; v_call: TRBV7-8
cdr3_aa: ASSLAGGDQPQH; j_call: TRBJ1-5; cdr3_length: 12; clone_size: .; v_call: TRBV11-2
cdr3_aa: ASSRTGTDTQY; j_call: TRBJ2-3; cdr3_length: 11; clone_size: .; v_call: TRBV5-6
cdr3_aa: ASSPLRRTAYEQY; j_call: TRBJ2-7; cdr3_length: 13; clone_size: .; v_call: TRBV2
cdr3_aa: ASSFRTSGANEQF; j_call: TRBJ2-1; cdr3_length: 13; clone_size: .; v_call: TRBV28
cdr3_aa: ASSLHKTGGWGAF; j_call: TRBJ1-1; cdr3_length: 13; clone_size: .; v_call: TRBV6-1
cdr3_aa: AWSLNSASYEQY; j_call: TRBJ2-7; cdr3_length: 12; clone_size: .; v_call: TRBV30
cdr3_aa: AILRSVTDTQY; j_call: TRBJ2-3; cdr3_length: 11; clone_size: .; v_call: TRBV10-3
cdr3_aa: ASSLAVSQETQY; j_call: TRBJ2-5; cdr3_length: 12; clone_size: .; v_call: TRBV5-1
cdr3_aa: ASSNPIGGYEQY; j_call: TRBJ2-7; cdr3_length: 12; clone_size: .; v_call: TRBV6-6
cdr3_aa: AISDRSRPAYGYT; j_call: TRBJ1-2; cdr3_length: 13; clone_size: .; v_call: TRBV10-3
cdr3_aa: ASSVGTDMNTEAF; j_call: TRBJ1-1; cdr3_length: 13; clone_size: few; v_call: TRBV9
cdr3_aa: ASSSGLAVGGNEQF; j_call: TRBJ2-1; cdr3_length: 14; clone_size: .; v_call: TRBV5-1
cdr3_aa: ASSSSAGLGGTQY; j_call: TRBJ2-5; cdr3_length: 13; clone_size: .; v_call: TRBV2
cdr3_aa: ASTRQGPDTQY; j_call: TRBJ2-3; cdr3_length: 11; clone_size: .; v_call: TRBV7-2
cdr3_aa: ASSLEGGRLQPQH; j_call: TRBJ1-5; cdr3_length: 13; clone_size: .; v_call: TRBV5-1
cdr3_aa: ASRAYNEQF; j_call: TRBJ2-1; cdr3_length: 9; clone_size: .; v_call: TRBV25-1
cdr3_aa: SAWGPPQY; j_call: TRBJ2-3; cdr3_length: 8; clone_size: once; v_call: TRBV20-1
cdr3_aa: ASSRTSGYLGELF; j_call: TRBJ2-2; cdr3_length: 13; clone_size: .; v_call: TRBV7-3
cdr3_aa: ASSEQGSGELF; j_call: TRBJ2-2; cdr3_length: 11; clone_size: .; v_call: TRBV7-3
cdr3_aa: ASSPHPGTGGGYT; j_call: TRBJ1-2; cdr3_length: 13; clone_size: .; v_call: TRBV28
cdr3_aa: ASSQLGLDFNEQF; j_call: TRBJ2-1; cdr3_length: 13; clone_size: .; v_call: TRBV4-3
cdr3_aa: ASSLGGRDNQPQH; j_call: TRBJ1-5; cdr3_length: 13; clone_size: once; v_call: TRBV5-4
cdr3_aa: ASSQRTGNTGELF; j_call: TRBJ2-2; cdr3_length: 13; clone_size: few; v_call: TRBV7-9
cdr3_aa: ASSPLVGHEQY; j_call: TRBJ2-7; cdr3_length: 11; clone_size: .; v_call: TRBV5-1
cdr3_aa: ASSLDSGGNTEAF; j_call: TRBJ1-1; cdr3_length: 13; clone_size: .; v_call: TRBV5-1
cdr3_aa: ASTPGVSGGNEQF; j_call: TRBJ2-1; cdr3_length: 13; clone_size: .; v_call: TRBV11-2
cdr3_aa: AIGLGGNTEAF; j_call: TRBJ1-1; cdr3_length: 11; clone_size: .; v_call: TRBV10-3
cdr3_aa: ASSSSLRTRCEQY; j_call: TRBJ2-5; cdr3_length: 13; clone_size: .; v_call: TRBV28
cdr3_aa: ASSTRTSGYNEQF; j_call: TRBJ2-1; cdr3_length: 13; clone_size: .; v_call: TRBV5-4
cdr3_aa: ASSFLPDTQY; j_call: TRBJ2-3; cdr3_length: 10; clone_size: .; v_call: TRBV28
cdr3_aa: ASSKAPGKSSYEQY; j_call: TRBJ2-7; cdr3_length: 14; clone_size: .; v_call: TRBV21-1
cdr3_aa: ASSQAGTRYTDTQY; j_call: TRBJ2-3; cdr3_length: 14; clone_size: .; v_call: TRBV4-1